This T cell receptor beta chain appears in the sequencing data of a study of blood T cell repertoires in COVID-19. Study context: Acute and convalescent COVID-19 specimens originated in the United States, Italy and Spain. T cells, B-cell-depleted T cells, or PBMCs supplied cDNA or gDNA.

Original handling: Amplified reference gene primers provided the basis for estimating nucleated cell counts. Method: immunoSEQ multiplex PCR; TCRdb's copy keeps in-frame clones and lacks some. V, J and clone size were drawn from that table, and D and trimming were deduced from the DNA. The profile shows over 350,000 clones, around 86% of them singletons. J gave up 2 bases and V 1 base, and 2 bases lay outside the gene matches. This CDR3 is 15 amino acids long. CDR1 and CDR2 from the germline V gene are LGHDT and YNNKEL (reference sequence). The chain combines TRBV3-1 (or the pseudogene TRBV3-2) with TRBJ2-1, with TRBD1 matching over 7 bases. The sequence came from a woman between 25 and 40 years old with active or convalescent COVID-19. Sequencing was carried out using peripheral blood. CDR3 residues: CASSQGTGPYNEQFF. Written as DNA, the CDR3 is TGTGCCAGCAGCCAAGGGACAGGCCCCTACAATGAGCAGTTCTTC.